This TCR beta chain came from a study of T cells in Graves' hyperthyroidism and ophthalmopathy. The CDR3 has 15 residues. V lost 2 bases and J lost 0, with 11 bases in between. Germline V gene sequence: CDR1 SQVTM, CDR2 ANQGSEA. A few counts support this clonotype. Antigen specificity is unknown. PBMCs were collected from an approximately 9.3 ml volume of fresh peripheral blood. TCR beta CDR3 region amplification was performed from RNA transcripts. HTBI primers were employed in a first-round RT-PCR of the TCR CDR3. A single record per CDR3 protein comes from TCRdb applying MiXCR to the multiplex PCR reads. The table lists 300,000 to 400,000 distinct CDR3 sequences, roughly 18% of them singletons. Study results and caveats: Model predictions of ophthalmopathy came a median around 6.5 months before onset.

This receptor was obtained from a woman in her forties or fifties with Graves' hyperthyroidism. The sample was blood. The V and J genes are TRBV29-1 and TRBJ2-1; D is ambiguous. The DNA for the CDR3 is TGCAGCGTTGAAAAGCCCCCAAGCTCCTACAATGAGCAGTTCTTC. Translation gives CSVEKPPSSYNEQFF.